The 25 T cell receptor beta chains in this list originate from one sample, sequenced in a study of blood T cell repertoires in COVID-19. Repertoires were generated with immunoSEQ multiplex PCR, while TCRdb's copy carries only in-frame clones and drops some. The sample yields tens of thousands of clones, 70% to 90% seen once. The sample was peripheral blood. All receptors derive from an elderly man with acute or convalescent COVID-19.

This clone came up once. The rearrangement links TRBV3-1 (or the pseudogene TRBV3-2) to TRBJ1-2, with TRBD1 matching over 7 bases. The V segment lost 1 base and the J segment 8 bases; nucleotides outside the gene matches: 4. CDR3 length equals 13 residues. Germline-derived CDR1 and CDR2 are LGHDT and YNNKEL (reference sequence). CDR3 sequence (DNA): TGTGCCAGCAGCCAAGGCCAGGGGGGAGGCTACACCTTC. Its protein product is CASSQGQGGGYTF.

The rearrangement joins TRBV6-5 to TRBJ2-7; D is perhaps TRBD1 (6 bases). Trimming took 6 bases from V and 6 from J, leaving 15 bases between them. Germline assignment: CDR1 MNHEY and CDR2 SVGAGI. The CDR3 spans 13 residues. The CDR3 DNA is TGTGCCAGCAGCAAAGCAGGGGCGCTCGAGCAGTACTTC. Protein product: CASSKAGALEQYF.

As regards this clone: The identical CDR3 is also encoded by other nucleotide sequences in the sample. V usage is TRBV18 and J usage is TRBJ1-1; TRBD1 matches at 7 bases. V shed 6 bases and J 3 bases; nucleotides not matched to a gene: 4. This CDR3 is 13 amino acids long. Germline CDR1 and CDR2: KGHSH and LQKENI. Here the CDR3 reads CASSPGQDTEAFF. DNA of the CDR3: TGTGCCAGCTCTCCCGGACAGGACACTGAAGCTTTCTTT. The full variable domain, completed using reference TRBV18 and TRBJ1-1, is NAGVMQNPRHLVRRRGQEARLRCSPMKGHSHVYWYRQLPEEGLKFMVYLQKENIIDESGMPKERFSAEFPKEGPSILRIQQVVRGDSAAYFCASSPGQDTEAFFGQGTRLTVV.

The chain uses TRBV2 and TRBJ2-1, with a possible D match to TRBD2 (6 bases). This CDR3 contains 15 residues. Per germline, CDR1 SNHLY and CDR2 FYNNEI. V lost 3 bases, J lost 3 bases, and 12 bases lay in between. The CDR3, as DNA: TGTGCCAGCAGTGAGAAGTCGGGGGTCTACAATGAGCAGTTCTTC. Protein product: CASSEKSGVYNEQFF.

The CDR3 DNA is TGCGCCAGCAGTACTACAGGGGTGAATGGCTACACCTTC. Translated, it gives CASSTTGVNGYTF. J is TRBJ1-2 and V is TRBV4-1, with 7 bases identical to TRBD1. V was clipped by 6 bases and J by 6 bases; unmatched bases: 7. The CDR3 covers 13 residues. The germline V gene has CDR1 MGHRA and CDR2 YSYEKL.

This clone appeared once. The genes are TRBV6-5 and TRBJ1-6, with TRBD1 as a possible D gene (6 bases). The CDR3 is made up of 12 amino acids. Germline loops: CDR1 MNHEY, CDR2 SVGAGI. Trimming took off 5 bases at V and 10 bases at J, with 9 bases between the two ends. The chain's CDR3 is CASSPDRSPLHF. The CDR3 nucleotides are TGTGCCAGCAGTCCCGACAGGTCACCCCTCCACTTT.

The chain's CDR3 is CASRTGAYSNQPQHF. CDR3 DNA: TGTGCCAGCAGGACAGGGGCGTATAGCAATCAGCCCCAGCATTTT. The J gene is TRBJ1-5, the V gene TRBV27, with TRBD1 identical over 8 bases. J was trimmed by 0 bases and V by 6 bases; bases with no gene match: 4. The germline V gene encodes CDR1 MNHEY and CDR2 SMNVEV (reference sequence). This CDR3 spans 15 amino acids.

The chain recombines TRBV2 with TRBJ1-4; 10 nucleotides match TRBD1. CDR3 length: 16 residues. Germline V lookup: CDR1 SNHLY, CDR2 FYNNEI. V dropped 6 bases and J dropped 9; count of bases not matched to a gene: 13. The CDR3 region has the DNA TGTGCCAGCAGCGCTCAACTCGGGACAGGGGAGAAAAAACTGTTTTTT. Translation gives CASSAQLGTGEKKLFF.

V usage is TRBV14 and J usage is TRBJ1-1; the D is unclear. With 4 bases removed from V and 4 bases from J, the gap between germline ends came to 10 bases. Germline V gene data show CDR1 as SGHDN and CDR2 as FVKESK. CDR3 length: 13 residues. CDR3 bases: TGTGCCAGCAGCCCTACCCGGGGCACTGAAGCTTTCTTT. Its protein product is CASSPTRGTEAFF.

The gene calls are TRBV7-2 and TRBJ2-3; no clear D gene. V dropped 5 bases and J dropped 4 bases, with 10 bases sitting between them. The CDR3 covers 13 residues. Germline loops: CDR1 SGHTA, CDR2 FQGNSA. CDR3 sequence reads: CASSPRISDTQYF. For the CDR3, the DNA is TGTGCCAGCAGCCCCAGGATTTCAGATACGCAGTATTTT.

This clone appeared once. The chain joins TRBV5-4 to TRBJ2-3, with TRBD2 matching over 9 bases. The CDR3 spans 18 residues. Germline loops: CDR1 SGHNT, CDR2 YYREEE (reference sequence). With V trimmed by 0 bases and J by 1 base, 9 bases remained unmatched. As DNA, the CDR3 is TGTGCCAGCAGCTTGGCGACCGGCGGGGGGGTCGGCACAGATACGCAGTATTTT. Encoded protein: CASSLATGGGVGTDTQYF.

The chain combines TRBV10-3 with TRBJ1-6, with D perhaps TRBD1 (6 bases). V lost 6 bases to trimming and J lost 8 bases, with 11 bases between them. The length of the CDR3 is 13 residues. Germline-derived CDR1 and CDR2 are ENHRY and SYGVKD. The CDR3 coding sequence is TGTGCCATCAGCGACAGGCGTGATTCACCCCTCCACTTT. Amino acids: CAISDRRDSPLHF.

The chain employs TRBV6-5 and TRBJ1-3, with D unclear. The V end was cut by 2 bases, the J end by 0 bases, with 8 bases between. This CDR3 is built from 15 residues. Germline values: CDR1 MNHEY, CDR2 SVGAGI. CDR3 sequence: CASSYLGSSGNTIYF. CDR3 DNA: TGTGCCAGCAGTTACCTCGGGAGCTCTGGAAACACCATATATTTT.

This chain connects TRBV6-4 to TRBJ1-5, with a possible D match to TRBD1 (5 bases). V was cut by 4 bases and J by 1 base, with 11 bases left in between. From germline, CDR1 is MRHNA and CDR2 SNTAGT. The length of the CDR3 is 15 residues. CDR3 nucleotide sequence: TGTGCCAGCAGTGGGGGGGGGAAAAGCAATCAGCCCCAGCATTTT. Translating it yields CASSGGGKSNQPQHF.

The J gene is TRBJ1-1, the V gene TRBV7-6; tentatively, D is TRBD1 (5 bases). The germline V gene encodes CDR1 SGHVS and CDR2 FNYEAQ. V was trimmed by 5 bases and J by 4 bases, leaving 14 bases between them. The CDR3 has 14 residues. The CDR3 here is CASSRPQGFTEAFF. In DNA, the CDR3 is TGTGCCAGCAGCCGACCCCAGGGTTTCACTGAAGCTTTCTTT.

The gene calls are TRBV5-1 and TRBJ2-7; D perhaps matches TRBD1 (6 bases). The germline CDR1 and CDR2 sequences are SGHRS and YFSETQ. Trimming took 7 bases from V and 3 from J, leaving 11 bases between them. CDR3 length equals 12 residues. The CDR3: CASGTGNYEQYF. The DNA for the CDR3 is TGCGCCAGCGGCACAGGGAACTACGAGCAGTACTTC.

CDR3 region: CASSEQQGARNEQFF. The DNA for the CDR3 is TGTGCCAGCAGTGAACAACAGGGGGCTAGGAATGAGCAGTTCTTC. The chain uses TRBV2 and TRBJ2-1; TRBD1 matches at 9 bases. Germline CDR1 SNHLY, CDR2 FYNNEI. The CDR3 extends over 15 amino acids. V shed 2 bases, J shed 7 bases, and the junction held 6 bases outside the gene matches.

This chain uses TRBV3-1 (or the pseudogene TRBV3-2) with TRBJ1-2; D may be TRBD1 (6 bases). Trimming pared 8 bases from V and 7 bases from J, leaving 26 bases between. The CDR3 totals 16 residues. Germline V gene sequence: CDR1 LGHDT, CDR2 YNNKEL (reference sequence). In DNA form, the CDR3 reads TGTGCCAGCTCTTCCCGGGTGGGGGCGGTCTTATCTGGCTACACCTTC. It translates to CASSSRVGAVLSGYTF.

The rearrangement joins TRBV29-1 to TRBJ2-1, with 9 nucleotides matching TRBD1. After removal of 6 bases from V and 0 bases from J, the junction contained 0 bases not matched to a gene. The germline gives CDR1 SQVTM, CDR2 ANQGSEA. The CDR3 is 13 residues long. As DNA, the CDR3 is TGCAGCGTGGACAGGGGCTCCTACAATGAGCAGTTCTTC. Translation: CSVDRGSYNEQFF.

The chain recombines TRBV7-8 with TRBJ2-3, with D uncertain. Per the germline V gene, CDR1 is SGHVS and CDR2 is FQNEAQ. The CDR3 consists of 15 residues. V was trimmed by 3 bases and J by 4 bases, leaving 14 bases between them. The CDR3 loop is CASSFRPSVADTQYF. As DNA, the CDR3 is TGTGCCAGCAGCTTCCGCCCCAGCGTGGCAGATACGCAGTATTTT.

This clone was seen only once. CDR3 in DNA: TGTGCCTGGAGTGTTGCGGGGCCCCAGCATTTT. Encoded protein: CAWSVAGPQHF. V usage is TRBV30 and J usage is TRBJ1-5; no definite D call. The CDR3 consists of 11 residues. Germline V CDR1 and CDR2: GTSNPN, SVGIG (reference sequence). Trimming took off 0 bases at V and 9 bases at J, with 6 bases between the two ends.

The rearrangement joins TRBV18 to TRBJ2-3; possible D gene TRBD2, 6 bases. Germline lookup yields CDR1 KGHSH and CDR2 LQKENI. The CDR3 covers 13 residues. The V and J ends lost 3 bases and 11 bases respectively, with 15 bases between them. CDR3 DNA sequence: TGTGCCAGCTCACCCTTAGAGGGAGGTGGGCAGTATTTT. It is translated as CASSPLEGGGQYF.

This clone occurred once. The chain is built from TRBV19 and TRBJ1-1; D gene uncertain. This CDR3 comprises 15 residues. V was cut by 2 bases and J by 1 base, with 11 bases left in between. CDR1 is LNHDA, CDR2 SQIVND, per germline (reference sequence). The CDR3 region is CASSIQVTRNTEAFF. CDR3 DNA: TGTGCCAGTAGTATACAAGTAACGAGGAACACTGAAGCTTTCTTT.

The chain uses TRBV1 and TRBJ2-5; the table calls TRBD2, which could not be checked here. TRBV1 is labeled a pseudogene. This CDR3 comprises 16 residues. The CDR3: CTSSPPCVASQETQYF. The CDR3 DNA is TGCACCAGCAGCCCCCCCTGCGTAGCCTCACAAGAGACCCAGTACTTC.

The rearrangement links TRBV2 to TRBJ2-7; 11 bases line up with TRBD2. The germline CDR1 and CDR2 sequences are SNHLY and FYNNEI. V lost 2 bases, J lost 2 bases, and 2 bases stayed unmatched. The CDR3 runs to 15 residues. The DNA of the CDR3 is TGTGCCAGCAGTGAACTAGCGGGGGGTGCCTACGAGCAGTACTTC. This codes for CASSELAGGAYEQYF.